This T cell receptor (beta chain) was captured by sequencing in a study of T cell repertoires in cytomegalovirus infection. V was pared by 10 bases and J by 4 bases, with 22 bases between. The CDR3 has 15 amino acids. Per germline, CDR1 MDHEN and CDR2 SYDVKM. This clonotype was seen repeatedly, ten times or more. Its target is unknown. From the reads, TCRdb called clonotypes with MiXCR, one entry per CDR3 protein. The sample has about 160,000 distinct CDR3 sequences, about 20% seen once. The chain has TRBV28 and TRBJ1-2; D gene ambiguous. This TCR derives from a human donor in good health (CMV status not recorded). Some clones in this sample may be carry-over from other donors' samples. The sample in question was CD8+ T cells from cultured PBMCs, obtained from culture after CMV antigen stimulation. This chain's CDR3 is CATLNTLATSYGYTF. The CDR3 DNA is TGTGCCACCCTCAATACCCTTGCAACATCCTATGGCTACACCTTC.